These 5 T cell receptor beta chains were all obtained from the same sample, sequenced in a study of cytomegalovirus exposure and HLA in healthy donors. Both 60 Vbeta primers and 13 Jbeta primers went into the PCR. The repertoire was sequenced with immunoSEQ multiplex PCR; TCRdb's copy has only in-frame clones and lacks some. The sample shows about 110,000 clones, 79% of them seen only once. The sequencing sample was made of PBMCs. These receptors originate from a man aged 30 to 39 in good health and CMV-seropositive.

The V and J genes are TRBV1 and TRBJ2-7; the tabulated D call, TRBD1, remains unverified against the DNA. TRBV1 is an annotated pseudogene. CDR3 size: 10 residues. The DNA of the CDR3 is TGCACCAGCAGCAAGGGGGAGCAGTACTTC. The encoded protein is CTSSKGEQYF.

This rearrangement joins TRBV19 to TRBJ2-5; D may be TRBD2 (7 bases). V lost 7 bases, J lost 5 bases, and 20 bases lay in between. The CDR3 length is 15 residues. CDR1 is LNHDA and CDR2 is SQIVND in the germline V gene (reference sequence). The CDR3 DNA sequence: TGTGCCAGTACCCCGGGGGGCAGGGGTTGGGAGACCCAGTACTTC. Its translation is CASTPGGRGWETQYF.

The DNA for the CDR3 is TGTGCCAGCAGTGAGCGGGGACAGTCCTATGGCTACACCTTC. It is translated as CASSERGQSYGYTF. V is TRBV6-1 and J is TRBJ1-2; TRBD1 matches 7 bases. Germline V gene lookup returns CDR1 MNHNS and CDR2 SASEGT. This CDR3 has 14 amino acids. With 3 bases clipped from V and 4 bases from J, the junction kept 5 bases outside the gene matches.

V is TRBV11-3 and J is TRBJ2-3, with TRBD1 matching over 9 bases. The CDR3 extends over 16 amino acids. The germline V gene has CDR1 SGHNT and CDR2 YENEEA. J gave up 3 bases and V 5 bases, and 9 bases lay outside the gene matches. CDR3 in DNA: TGTGCCAGCAGCCCTAGGACAGGGGCCTCGACAGATACGCAGTATTTT. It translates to CASSPRTGASTDTQYF.

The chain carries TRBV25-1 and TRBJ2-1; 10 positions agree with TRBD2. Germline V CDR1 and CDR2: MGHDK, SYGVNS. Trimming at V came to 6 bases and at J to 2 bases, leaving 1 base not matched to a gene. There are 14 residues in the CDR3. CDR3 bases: TGTGCCAGCAGAGGACTAGCGGCCTACAATGAGCAGTTCTTC. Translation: CASRGLAAYNEQFF.